This T cell receptor beta chain was obtained from a study of T cell repertoires in cytomegalovirus infection. About the research overall: Indications of both CMV infection and matching HLA type were provided by public TCR beta signatures.

Study results and limitations: CMV carriers with the relevant HLA were identified by cumulative public TCR beta family frequency. There were HLA-C-restricted CMV-specific TCR beta clonotypes dominating the ex vivo response.

The germline V gene encodes CDR1 MDHEN and CDR2 SYDVKM. The CDR3 is 13 amino acids. Germline trimming cut 8 bases from V and 5 bases from J; bases unmatched to any gene: 6. TCRdb itself ran the reads through MiXCR, one entry per CDR3 protein. The table lists more than 200,000 distinct CDR3 sequences, approximately 9.2% of them singletons. This clonotype was picked up a small number of times. Its target is unknown. Sequenced: PBMCs. This receptor was taken from a human donor in good health (CMV status not recorded). Some clones in this sample may be carry-over from other donors' samples. This chain links TRBV28 with TRBJ2-5; the match to TRBD2 covers 9 bases. CDR3 bases: TGTGCCAGCCGCGGGGGGGCCAAGGAGACCCAGTACTTC. It is translated as CASRGGAKETQYF.